This T cell receptor (beta chain) was observed in a study of T-cell memory formation after mild COVID-19. Findings and caveats of the study: Of the contracting clones, CD4+ ones lay mainly in CM and EM, and CD8+ ones in EMRA.

One entry per CDR3 protein results from TCRdb running MiXCR on the 5' RACE reads. The repertoire has approximately 260,000 distinct CDR3 sequences, over 15% of them found once; the top ten carry 20% to 25%. The V end was cut by 5 bases, the J end by 6 bases, with 6 bases between. This CDR3 is built from 11 residues. Germline assignment: CDR1 SGHTA and CDR2 FQGNSA. This clonotype has a handful of counts. Antigen: not known. Input material: PBMCs or a T cell subset sorted from them (not recorded which). The receptor was isolated from a man between 18 and 35 years old who had mild COVID-19 (a few samples of this study predate the infection). Cell type and time point are not known. The J gene is TRBJ2-3, the V gene TRBV7-2; D unresolved. CDR3 protein: CASSPHDTQYF. Written as DNA, the CDR3 is TGTGCCAGCAGCCCCCACGATACGCAGTATTTT.